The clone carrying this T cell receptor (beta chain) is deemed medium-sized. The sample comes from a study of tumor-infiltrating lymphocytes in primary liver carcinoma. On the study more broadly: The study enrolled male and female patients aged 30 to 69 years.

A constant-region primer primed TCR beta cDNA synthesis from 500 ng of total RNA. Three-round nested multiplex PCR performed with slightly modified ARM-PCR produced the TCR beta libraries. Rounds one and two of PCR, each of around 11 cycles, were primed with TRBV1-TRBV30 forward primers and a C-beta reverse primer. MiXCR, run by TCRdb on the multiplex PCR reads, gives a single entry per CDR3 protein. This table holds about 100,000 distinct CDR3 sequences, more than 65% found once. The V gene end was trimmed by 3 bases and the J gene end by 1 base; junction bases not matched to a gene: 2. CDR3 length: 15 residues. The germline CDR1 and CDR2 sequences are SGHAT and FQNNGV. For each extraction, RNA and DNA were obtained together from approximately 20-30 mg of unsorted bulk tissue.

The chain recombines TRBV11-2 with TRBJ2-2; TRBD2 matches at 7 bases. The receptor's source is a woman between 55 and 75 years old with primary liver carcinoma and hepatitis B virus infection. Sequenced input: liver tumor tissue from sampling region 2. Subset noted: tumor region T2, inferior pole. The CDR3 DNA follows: TGTGCCAGCAGCTTCGCGGGAGTGAACACCGGGGAGCTGTTTTTT. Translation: CASSFAGVNTGELFF.